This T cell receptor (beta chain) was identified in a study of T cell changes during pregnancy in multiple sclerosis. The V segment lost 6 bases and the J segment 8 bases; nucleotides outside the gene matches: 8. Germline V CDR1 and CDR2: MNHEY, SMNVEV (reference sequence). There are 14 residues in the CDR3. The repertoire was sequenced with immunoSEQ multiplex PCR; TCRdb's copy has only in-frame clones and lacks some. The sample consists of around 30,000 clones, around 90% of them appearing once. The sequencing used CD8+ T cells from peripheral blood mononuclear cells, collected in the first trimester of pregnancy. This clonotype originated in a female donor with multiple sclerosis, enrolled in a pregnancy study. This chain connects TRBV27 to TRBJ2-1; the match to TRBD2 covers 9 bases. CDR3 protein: CASRIAGEVYEQFF. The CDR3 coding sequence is TGTGCCAGCAGAATAGCGGGAGAGGTTTATGAGCAGTTCTTC.